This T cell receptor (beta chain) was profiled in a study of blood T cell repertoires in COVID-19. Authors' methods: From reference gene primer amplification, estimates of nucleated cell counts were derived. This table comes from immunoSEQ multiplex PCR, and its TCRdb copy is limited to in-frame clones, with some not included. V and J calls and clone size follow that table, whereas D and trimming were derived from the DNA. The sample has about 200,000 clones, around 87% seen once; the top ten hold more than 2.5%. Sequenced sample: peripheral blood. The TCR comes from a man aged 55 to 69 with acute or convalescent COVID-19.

The CDR3 nucleotides are TGTGCCAGCAGTTATGGTCGGGGGGGCTACACCGGGGAGCTGTTTTTT. Protein product: CASSYGRGGYTGELFF. This chain links TRBV6-5 with TRBJ2-2, with 8 bases that match TRBD2. Germline V gene sequence: CDR1 MNHEY, CDR2 SVGAGI. V shed 3 bases, J shed 3 bases, and the junction held 6 bases outside the gene matches. The CDR3 runs 16 residues.